The 14 T cell receptor beta chains below were found in one sample sequenced in a study of metastatic and nonmetastatic thyroid tumors. TCRdb re-analyzed the PCR reads through MiXCR. The table lists about 20,000 clones, under 35% of them singletons. Each patient went into thyroid surgery without having received any treatment. The sample was blood. The receptors here all came from a female donor with papillary thyroid cancer or a benign thyroid nodule (not recorded which). Some clones in this sample may be carry-over from other donors' samples.

This chain uses TRBV20-1 with TRBJ2-7; 15 bases align to TRBD2. Germline V gene sequence: CDR1 DFQATT, CDR2 SNEGSKA (reference sequence). Trimming cost V 2 bases and J 6 bases; bases outside gene matches: 8. The CDR3 length is 16 residues. CDR3 in amino acids: CSARRGLAGGPSEQYF. CDR3 nucleotide sequence: TGCAGTGCTAGACGAGGACTAGCGGGAGGGCCGTCCGAGCAGTACTTC.

A few counts support this clone. The chain couples TRBV28 to TRBJ2-7; D remains ambiguous. The CDR3 is made up of 12 amino acids. Germline V gene sequence: CDR1 MDHEN, CDR2 SYDVKM. Trimming left V 6 bases short and J 4 bases short, with 10 bases between. CDR3: CASSPSRYEQYF. The CDR3 nucleotides are TGTGCCAGCAGCCCCAGCCGATACGAGCAGTACTTC.

The CDR3 nucleotides are TGTGCCAGCAGCCTTTCGGAGGGACAGGGGGCAGGGGAGCAGTACTTC. Protein sequence: CASSLSEGQGAGEQYF. The genes are TRBV4-2 and TRBJ2-7; 12 nucleotides line up with TRBD1. V lost 4 bases and J lost 7; bases outside the gene matches: 11. The germline V gene has CDR1 LGHNA and CDR2 YNFKEQ. There are 16 residues in the CDR3.

This clone is judged medium-sized. This rearrangement joins TRBV7-9 to TRBJ1-3; 8 nucleotides match TRBD1. V gave up 5 bases and J gave up 0 bases; unmatched junction bases: 6. CDR3 length equals 16 residues. CDR1 and CDR2 (germline): SEHNR, FQNEAQ (reference sequence). The CDR3 loop is CASSRTGYRSGNTIYF. CDR3 DNA: TGTGCCAGCAGCAGGACAGGGTACCGCTCTGGAAACACCATATATTTT.

This clone appeared a few times. This chain connects TRBV6-1 to TRBJ1-4; unclear D gene. Germline values: CDR1 MNHNS, CDR2 SASEGT. CDR3 length: 13 amino acids. V lost 2 bases, J lost 8 bases, and 9 bases lay in between. CDR3 nucleotides: TGTGCCAGCAGTGAATCAGAACAGGAAAAACTGTTTTTT. Translation: CASSESEQEKLFF.

There are many counts of this clone. The chain carries TRBV2 and TRBJ1-1; 8 bases agree with TRBD1. The CDR3 covers 14 residues. V dropped 5 bases and J dropped 3; count of bases not matched to a gene: 5. Germline V gene data show CDR1 as SNHLY and CDR2 as FYNNEI. CDR3 sequence reads: CASSRTGFDTEAFF. The CDR3 region has the DNA TGTGCCAGCAGTAGGACAGGGTTTGACACTGAAGCTTTCTTT.

In its sample, this clone was seen many times. V gene TRBV15 combines with J gene TRBJ1-3, with no clear D. The germline gives CDR1 LNHNV, CDR2 YYDKDF (reference sequence). V lost 2 bases and J 0 bases, leaving 14 bases between the germline ends. CDR3 length: 17 residues. The CDR3 DNA follows: TGTGCCACCAGCAGAAATTACGGGCCTAGCTCTGGAAACACCATATATTTT. It encodes CATSRNYGPSSGNTIYF.

This clone has ten or more counts. The gene calls are TRBV11-2 and TRBJ1-4; D is uncertain. The germline V and J ends were trimmed by 1 base and 0 bases, with 6 bases remaining between them. There are 15 residues in the CDR3. CDR1 is SGHAT and CDR2 is FQNNGV in the germline V gene. CDR3 protein: CASSLAAATNEKLFF. The CDR3 region has the DNA TGTGCCAGCAGCTTAGCCGCAGCAACTAATGAAAAACTGTTTTTT.

This clone was seen many times. This chain connects TRBV18 to TRBJ2-5, with a tentative D call TRBD1 (6 bases). The V gene's germline CDR1 is KGHSH and CDR2 LQKENI. The CDR3 has 14 residues. V was trimmed by 1 base and J by 2 bases, leaving 8 bases between them. This CDR3 reads CASSPRQDQETQYF. CDR3 bases: TGTGCCAGCTCACCACGACAGGATCAAGAGACCCAGTACTTC.

The chain uses TRBV6-1 and TRBJ1-6, with a possible D match to TRBD1 (5 bases). Per the germline V gene, CDR1 is MNHNS and CDR2 is SASEGT. The V end was cut by 5 bases, the J end by 6 bases, with 14 bases between. The CDR3 loop spans 15 amino acids. Here the CDR3 reads CASSSPGHANSPLHF. CDR3 nucleotide sequence: TGTGCCAGCAGTTCCCCTGGACACGCTAATTCACCCCTCCACTTT.

The chain joins TRBV18 to TRBJ2-7, with 7 bases lining up with TRBD2. The junction had 9 bases not matched to a gene; V was cut back by 1 base and J by 6 bases. CDR1 is KGHSH and CDR2 is LQKENI in the germline V gene. The CDR3 is 15 residues long. The CDR3 coding sequence is TGTGCCAGCTCACCACGTATAGGGAGGGATAGCGAGCAGTACTTC. Its translation is CASSPRIGRDSEQYF.

This clone was seen more than once but under ten times. The J gene is TRBJ1-2, the V gene TRBV27, with 8 positions matching TRBD1. The CDR3 totals 15 residues. The J segment lost 0 bases and the V segment lost 7 bases, leaving 7 bases of the junction unmatched. CDR1 MNHEY and CDR2 SMNVEV come from the germline V gene (reference sequence). This CDR3 reads CASISGGAANYGYTF. In DNA, the CDR3 is TGTGCCAGCATCTCAGGGGGCGCGGCTAACTATGGCTACACCTTC.

This clone has ten or more counts. This chain joins TRBV18 and TRBJ2-5, with D tentatively TRBD1 (5 bases). The CDR3 has 13 residues. Trimming cost V 3 bases and J 2 bases, with 7 bases left between them. Looked up from germline, CDR1 is KGHSH and CDR2 is LQKENI. The CDR3 loop is CASSPGQQETQYF. CDR3 coding DNA: TGTGCCAGCTCACCGGGGCAGCAAGAGACCCAGTACTTC.

Many counts were recorded for this clone. The V gene is TRBV5-1, the J gene TRBJ2-2, with D perhaps TRBD2 (6 bases). CDR3 size: 12 residues. The V gene's germline CDR1 is SGHRS and CDR2 YFSETQ. V lost 5 bases to trimming and J lost 6 bases, with 8 bases between them. The CDR3 DNA is TGCGCCAGCAGGGGAGGCGCCGGGGAGCTGTTTTTT. Protein: CASRGGAGELFF.